This record covers a single TCR beta chain. Everyone who took part was 18 to 89 years old, and they came from about two dozen US areas. Cohort 3 recovery required two negative PCRs, clearance, or symptom resolution. This specimen comes from a study of blood T cell repertoires in COVID-19. Looking at the study overall: Whether acute or convalescent, the COVID-19 samples came from the United States, Italy and Spain. From T cells, B-cell-depleted T cells, or PBMCs came the material, which was cDNA or gDNA.

Germline loops: CDR1 SNHLY, CDR2 FYNNEI. V gave up 0 bases and J gave up 3 bases, with 12 bases separating them. The CDR3 is made up of 16 amino acids. Sequenced by immunoSEQ multiplex PCR; TCRdb stores in-frame clones only, minus some. The table includes approximately 200,000 clones, about 81% detected once. The material sequenced was PBMCs or T cells enriched from blood (not recorded which). This sequence originates from a man aged 35 to 55 who had recovered from COVID-19. This chain uses TRBV2 with TRBJ2-1; D possibly corresponds to TRBD2 (6 bases). As DNA, the CDR3 is TGTGCCAGCAGTGAAGCGCGCGGGACGCACTACAATGAGCAGTTCTTC. Amino acids: CASSEARGTHYNEQFF.